Shown below are 2 T cell receptor beta chains from a single sample sequenced in a study of cytomegalovirus exposure and HLA in healthy donors. The repertoire was sequenced with immunoSEQ multiplex PCR; TCRdb's copy has only in-frame clones and lacks some. The table has 130,000 to 150,000 clones, about 91% seen once. Sequencing was performed on PBMCs. These receptors all stem from a woman between 18 and 29 years old in good health and CMV-seropositive.

This clone appeared a single time. The chain combines TRBV15 with TRBJ2-5, with 12 bases lining up with TRBD2. Germline lookup yields CDR1 LNHNV and CDR2 YYDKDF (reference sequence). V trimming: 0 bases; J trimming: 7 bases; junction bases outside the gene matches: 6. The CDR3 is made up of 16 amino acids. The CDR3, as DNA: TGTGCCACCAGCAGAGAACTAGCGGGGGGTGAGGGGACCCAGTACTTC. It encodes CATSRELAGGEGTQYF.

The rearrangement uses TRBV6-1 and TRBJ2-3; 7 bases match TRBD1. From germline, CDR1 is MNHNS and CDR2 SASEGT. Germline trimming cut 6 bases from V and 2 bases from J; bases unmatched to any gene: 8. The CDR3 length is 15 residues. The CDR3 DNA sequence: TGTGCCAGCAGGACAGGGAACTTCTACACAGATACGCAGTATTTT. Translation: CASRTGNFYTDTQYF.